This TCR beta chain was captured in a study of cytomegalovirus exposure and HLA in healthy donors (dated by TCRdb to 2015 to 2018). About the investigation overall: According to an earlier analysis of a few hundred of the donors, 200 million or so T cells yielded 117 million unique TCR beta sequences and 276 Gb of sequence data. An early release covering 550 to 650 HLA-typed donors comprised about 300 gigabases of sequencing data and 85 million to 100 million unique TCR sequences. Of the approximately 370 genotyped donors, 81% were placed in the genetic ancestry cluster associated with self-reported Caucasian donors. The study was designed to test whether signatures of past pathogen exposure could be identified by cataloging public T cell receptors. The study profiled the T cell repertoires of 500 to 800 subjects by immunosequencing and related them to cytomegalovirus serostatus. A separate validation cohort of approximately 130 different subjects was used in addition to the roughly 700-subject first cohort. The study combined high-throughput TCR immunosequencing, statistical association of individual TCRs with disease status, and machine learning to predict cytomegalovirus infection status. In a later analysis, previously published TCR beta repertoires from some 640 donors were re-analyzed and high-resolution HLA genotyping was added so that TCR occurrence patterns could be studied. Rather than using new phenotypic data, the later analysis identified candidate immune exposures from TCR beta sequences and from how often those sequences occurred across donors. An earlier analysis of several hundred of the donors applied high-throughput TCR beta sequencing to assess whether each TCR beta V gene segment acted as functional or pseudogenic. Donor age, sex, ethnicity and CMV serostatus were compiled together with the repertoire data. A later genetic analysis used genome-wide SNP genotypes for about 60% of the 666 donors, treating that subset as a discovery cohort. Every discovery cohort repertoire had been produced on one sequencing platform. HLA typing covered class I and class II loci at four-digit resolution. The number of typed donors differed by locus: about 629-630 for A, B, C, DRB1 and DQB1; 522 for DQA1; 606 for DPA1; and 450 to 480 for DPB1. Because of strong linkage in the cohort, four to six DR-DQ haplotypes were treated as single units for association and clustering. Among a few hundred genotyped donors of the cohort, an average of approximately 230,000 unique TCR beta nucleotide sequences were sequenced per donor, about a sixth of them non-productive.

The CDR3 sequence holds 14 residues, the cysteine and phenylalanine included. Only the CDR3 DNA stays, 42 bases, in frame from base 1. V sheds 5 bases and J sheds 8 bases, leaving 16 bases between their ends. The germline V gene (reference sequence) yields SGHKS for CDR1 and YYEKEE for CDR2. With regard to this clone: Its recognized antigen is unknown. Base qualities are not provided; no much larger clone lies one nucleotide away.

In total, approximately 690 healthy bone marrow donors made up the cohort. At the time of sampling, every cohort member was nominally healthy, though immune exposures that went unrecorded were likely present. The donor was CMV seronegative and belonged to the group of 352 seronegative cohort members. Each donor provided a peripheral blood sample, and peripheral blood mononuclear cells were used for TCR beta sequencing. The Qiagen DNeasy Blood Extraction Kit was used to extract genomic DNA from the blood cell samples. Libraries were constructed by the immunoSEQ multiplex PCR assay. For the multiplex PCR, a mixture combining 60 forward primers for TCR Vbeta segments and 13 reverse primers for TCR Jbeta segments was used. Amplification of the CDR3 region of rearranged TCR beta genes was performed with a multiplex PCR assay on genomic DNA. The amplified TCR beta libraries were sequenced on the Illumina HiSeq System as 87-base-pair reads. Per the source publication's procedure: A later analysis counted around 72 million unique TCR beta chains across the 500 to 850 repertoires, and 10 million to 11 million of these chains were shared by at least two donors. To remove PCR and sequencing errors, raw reads were error-corrected and collapsed into unique sequences using a nearest-neighbor algorithm that merged closely related sequences. V, D and J gene segments were assigned by aligning CDR3 sequences to IMGT reference sequences. For a sequence to be retained, a match of at least six nucleotides to both a V gene segment and a J gene segment was required. Rearrangements were called productive when the CDR3 lacked stop codons and stayed in frame with V and J; all others were non-productive. CDR3 was defined by IMGT convention, running from the second conserved V-encoded cysteine to the conserved J-encoded phenylalanine. In an earlier analysis of around 640 of the donors, sequences lacking an unambiguous match to a single V gene segment were excluded. An earlier analysis of fewer than 750 of the donors called V segments functional above 56.7% productive rearrangements and segregating when the between-donor standard deviation exceeded 5%. To diagnose cytomegalovirus status from the catalog of TCR beta chain sequences, a statistical classification framework was built. In a later analysis, TCR nucleotide sequences were compared against IMGT/GENE-DB human TR gene sequences so that V and J genes could be assigned. A later analysis assigned CDR3 sequences and most-parsimonious VDJ recombination scenarios with the TCRdist pipeline. In a later analysis, each TCR beta chain was defined by its CDR3 amino acid sequence together with its V-gene family, and reads lacking a unique V-gene family were excluded. In a later analysis, several hundred highly shared, low-generation-probability nucleotide sequences were removed to address suspected cross-contamination and a sequencing artifact. For each public chain, a later analysis derived a clonal expansion index from normalized ranks of inferred template counts within each repertoire. In a later analysis, generation probabilities were computed with a VDJ recombination model fitted to out-of-frame rearrangements, and the resulting probabilities were checked against IGoR. A later analysis scored TCR-TCR, TCR-HLA and TCR-CMV co-occurrence with hypergeometric tests, applying a repertoire-size bias correction to TCR pairs. False discovery rates were estimated in a later analysis by permuting HLA or CMV assignments 20 times. In a later analysis, co-occurring TCRs were grouped using DBSCAN, and TCRdist sequence similarity was added for clustering within HLA-allele-positive subsets. For co-occurrence clustering, repertoires with fewer than 30,000 or more than 120,000 public chains were excluded, along with a handful of repertoires with anomalous nucleotide sharing. Here the immuneACCESS table is served through TCRdb, limited to in-frame sequences with V and J called. Missing clones are a known gap in these copies; in checked studies unresolved V genes cover under half, and the rest lacks a known reason. The V and J calls and clone size come from that table; D and trimming were worked out from the DNA. Here the sample has 150,000 to 200,000 clones; over 60% occur a single time. Of the sample, 1.5% to 2% falls within the top ten clones.

Beyond this particular receptor, the publication reports: A total of roughly 160 TCR beta chains were listed by the study as associated with cytomegalovirus. The 87-base-pair reads could not distinguish some IMGT-functional V segments, including TRBV6-2 and TRBV6-3, so those segments were excluded. A later analysis found that HLA-associated TCR beta chains were more clonally expanded and had lower generation probabilities than equally common non-associated chains. In a later genetic analysis, a missense DCLRE1C variant was associated with V-gene and J-gene trimming of TCR beta chains, and the association was replicated in an independent cohort. A later analysis found that TCR association rates varied across HLA loci, with DRB1 alleles showing the most associated TCRs and HLA-C alleles the fewest. For the cohort, immune exposure information was limited to CMV serostatus. A cluster of highly shared sequence variants was judged likely to represent a technical artifact of the sequencing pipeline. When HLA alleles, especially DR and DQ, strongly co-occurred, attributing TCR associations to individual alleles was difficult. In a later analysis, 16,951 TCR beta sequences were associated with specific HLA alleles at a false discovery rate of 0.05. While some public TCRs were present in many individuals, most TCR sequences turned up only very rarely across donors. HLA typing was unavailable for some donors at each locus, so association tests used only the typed subset. The classifier was reported to diagnose cytomegalovirus status with high specificity and sensitivity in both the original cohort and the validation cohort. Only TCR beta chains were sequenced in this cohort, and the absence of alpha or paired-chain data limited detectable features. Compared with the roughly 700-donor mean, donors in an Asian-associated ancestry cluster had fewer N-insertions in productive TCRs, according to a later genetic analysis. It was suggested by the authors that the approach could potentially be generalized to other disease states and immunological phenotypes. In vitro tests confirmed that a few of the cytomegalovirus-associated TCR beta chains recognize cytomegalovirus antigens. Because counts were too low, roughly 18 rarely observed V segments, including chromosome 9 orphons, were left out of the earlier analysis of about 620 of the donors. Most CMV-associated TCR beta chains appeared to be HLA-restricted in a later analysis, and the HLA associations seemed to be driven largely by CMV exposure. Presence/absence analyses assumed roughly uniform sequencing depth across donors, an assumption that may not hold. A further reported finding was that TCR beta sequences accurately predicted the HLA-A and HLA-B alleles for most subjects in the first cohort. In a later analysis, several top co-occurrence clusters were reported to appear linked to parvovirus B19, influenza, CMV and Epstein-Barr virus. Broadly in line with IMGT annotations, most TCR beta V segments showed up in productive rearrangements about 87% or about 30% of the time in an earlier analysis of approximately 600 of the donors. Linkage disequilibrium might explain the correlated functional status among segregating V segments, but an unknown experimental factor could not be excluded.

This chain is built from TRBV5-5 and TRBJ1-4, and TRBD1 may be the D gene, going by 5 matching bases. The receptor was derived from a woman in her 30s in good health and CMV-seronegative. The sample was PBMCs. The CDR3 amino acid sequence is: CASRWGGTEEKLFF. The nucleotides read TGTGCCAGCAGGTGGGGAGGGACTGAAGAAAAACTGTTTTTT.